This T cell receptor (beta chain) was sequenced during a study of cytomegalovirus exposure and HLA in healthy donors. Study-wide background: In a later analysis, it was reported that the approximately 110 validation repertoires had been produced on the same platform as the roughly 700 repertoires belonging to the first cohort. Study conclusions and caveats: First-cohort TCR clusters were later found to tend to co-occur in the 90 to 150 validation repertoires.

In germline, CDR1 is MNHNY, CDR2 SVGAGI (reference sequence). V was clipped by 5 bases and J by 5 bases, with 16 bases between them. The CDR3 covers 14 residues. Clones were sequenced by immunoSEQ multiplex PCR, and TCRdb holds only the in-frame ones, with some missing. Here the sample spans 200,000 to 250,000 clones, approximately 87% being singletons. The validation cohort, a group of some 120 subjects, included the donors and was separate from the roughly 720-subject first cohort. Points on this clone: Its antigen is as yet unknown.

What was sequenced was PBMCs. This TCR was sampled from a man aged 18 to 35 in good health and CMV-seronegative. The chain couples TRBV6-6 to TRBJ2-7; D is perhaps TRBD2 (6 bases). CDR3: CASSPVGGTDEQYF. CDR3 in DNA: TGTGCCAGCAGTCCAGTGGGCGGGACGGACGAGCAGTACTTC.